These T cell receptor beta chains were read from a single sample in a study of Graves' ophthalmopathy and Graves' hyperthyroidism. TCRdb reprocessed the multiplex PCR reads with MiXCR, giving one entry per CDR3 protein. Here the sample spans over a million distinct CDR3 sequences, roughly two fifths being singletons. The source material was peripheral blood or thyroid tissue (not recorded which). These receptors were taken from an adult man with Graves' hyperthyroidism. Each CDR3 is given with its conserved first and last residue. D genes are given only for firm matches. Only part of the rows carry a size: once, few, many, or a class if the clone is expanded.

D,size,V,J,CDR3,DNA
.,many,TRBV14,TRBJ1-4,CASSLRQGADEKLFF,TGTGCCAGCAGCCTCCGACAAGGGGCCGATGAAAAACTGTTTTTT
.,many,TRBV6-2/TRBV6-3,TRBJ1-1,CASSVTENTEAFF,TGTGCCAGCAGTGTGACGGAAAACACTGAAGCTTTCTTT
.,few,TRBV7-2,TRBJ2-7,CASSQGVRISSYEQYF,TGTGCCAGCAGCCAAGGAGTCAGAATAAGCTCCTACGAGCAGTACTTC
TRBD1,many,TRBV12-3/TRBV12-4,TRBJ2-2,CASRNRGWTGELFF,TGTGCCAGCAGGAACAGGGGTTGGACCGGGGAGCTGTTTTTT
.,.,TRBV7-9,TRBJ1-2,CASSPQGGDYTF,TGTGCCAGCAGCCCACAGGGAGGAGACTACACCTTC
TRBD2,.,TRBV7-9,TRBJ2-5,CASSLTSGAGETQYF,TGTGCCAGCAGCTTAACTAGCGGGGCCGGAGAGACCCAGTACTTC
.,.,TRBV5-1,TRBJ2-5,CASSWGTEPF,TGCGCCAGCAGCTGGGGGACGGAGCCCTTC
.,many,TRBV29-1,TRBJ1-1,CSVLGGARNTEAFF,TGCAGCGTCCTAGGGGGGGCCCGGAACACTGAAGCTTTCTTT
.,many,TRBV10-3,TRBJ1-4,CAISESWGITNEKLFF,TGTGCCATCAGTGAGTCCTGGGGAATCACTAATGAAAAACTGTTTTTT
TRBD1,.,TRBV10-2,TRBJ1-5,CASSEPDREQPQHF,TGCGCCAGCAGTGAGCCGGACAGGGAGCAGCCCCAGCATTTT
TRBD1,.,TRBV2,TRBJ1-1,CASSLVTGGTEAFF,TGTGCCAGCAGCTTGGTAACAGGGGGAACTGAAGCTTTCTTT
TRBD1,.,TRBV27,TRBJ2-5,CASWDRGFGETQYF,TGTGCCAGCTGGGACAGGGGGTTCGGGGAGACCCAGTACTTC
TRBD2,few,TRBV5-4,TRBJ2-5,CASSLGAGEGKTQYF,TGTGCCAGCAGCCTCGGAGCGGGAGAGGGAAAGACCCAGTACTTC
TRBD2,.,TRBV29-1,TRBJ2-7,CSVVTPAGGRAYEQYF,TGCAGCGTTGTAACGCCAGCCGGCGGGAGGGCCTACGAGCAGTACTTC
.,few,TRBV6-5,TRBJ1-1,CASSGAGEAFF,TGTGCCAGCAGCGGGGCAGGAGAAGCTTTCTTT
.,.,TRBV4-3,TRBJ2-5,CASSQEILPQETQYF,TGCGCCAGCAGCCAAGAGATCCTACCCCAAGAGACCCAGTACTTC
TRBD1,many,TRBV4-3,TRBJ2-5,CASSQRGTGEETQYF,TGCGCCAGCAGCCAACGGGGGACAGGGGAAGAGACCCAGTACTTC
.,.,TRBV29-1,TRBJ2-7,CSSRWADYEQYF,TGCAGCTCCAGGTGGGCAGATTACGAGCAGTACTTC
.,.,TRBV20-1,TRBJ1-5,CSAWGREQPQHF,TGCAGTGCCTGGGGGCGCGAGCAGCCCCAGCATTTT
TRBD1,.,TRBV28,TRBJ1-6,CASSFRQGNNSPLHF,TGTGCCAGCAGTTTTAGACAGGGGAATAATTCACCCCTCCACTTT
.,.,TRBV7-3,TRBJ1-3,CASSSTGQGNTIYF,TGTGCCAGCAGCTCTACGGGGCAGGGTAACACCATATATTTT
.,few,TRBV30,TRBJ2-5,CAWRPRGVETQYF,TGTGCCTGGAGACCCAGGGGAGTTGAGACCCAGTACTTC
.,many,TRBV7-8,TRBJ2-2,CASSQLFGAGELFF,TGTGCCAGCAGCCAATTGTTTGGCGCCGGGGAGCTGTTTTTT
TRBD2,once,TRBV9,TRBJ2-7,CASSAPSGRALEQYF,TGTGCCAGCAGTGCTCCGAGCGGGAGGGCCCTCGAGCAGTACTTC
TRBD2,once,TRBV6-2/TRBV6-3,TRBJ2-2,CASSYSLRGGRLRTGELFF,TGTGCCAGCAGTTACTCTTTGCGGGGGGGCCGGTTACGCACCGGGGAGCTGTTTTTT
.,.,TRBV10-2,TRBJ1-1,CASSFRERAEAFF,TGTGCCAGCAGTTTCAGGGAGCGAGCTGAAGCTTTCTTT
.,.,TRBV9,TRBJ1-5,CASSAQGLGSNQPQHF,TGTGCCAGCAGCGCTCAGGGTCTGGGGAGCAATCAGCCCCAGCATTTT
.,.,TRBV7-2,TRBJ1-3,CASSLADPDGGNTIYF,TGTGCCAGCAGCTTAGCCGACCCGGATGGAGGAAACACCATATATTTT
.,.,TRBV5-6,TRBJ2-2,CASSPGGGASGELFF,TGTGCCAGCAGTCCGGGTGGAGGGGCTTCCGGGGAGCTGTTTTTT
.,.,TRBV5-1,TRBJ1-1,CTSSLGTNTEAFF,TGCACCAGCAGCTTGGGGACCAACACTGAAGCTTTCTTT
TRBD1,few,TRBV5-6,TRBJ2-5,CASSFQGQGDQYF,TGTGCCAGCAGTTTTCAGGGTCAGGGGGACCAGTACTTC
TRBD1,.,TRBV20-1,TRBJ1-5,CSARFSTGRETQHF,TGCAGTGCTAGGTTCTCGACAGGGCGAGAGACCCAGCATTTT
TRBD2,few,TRBV20-1,TRBJ2-5,CSARLIAGYQETQYF,TGCAGTGCTAGACTTATAGCGGGTTACCAAGAGACCCAGTACTTC
.,many,TRBV9,TRBJ1-1,CASSVAAENTEAFF,TGTGCCAGCAGCGTAGCCGCTGAGAACACTGAAGCTTTCTTT
.,.,TRBV20-1,TRBJ1-6,CSAPNSNSPLHF,TGCAGTGCCCCGAACAGTAATTCACCCCTCCACTTT
.,.,TRBV5-5,TRBJ1-4,CASSFPRYEKLFF,TGTGCCAGCAGCTTTCCGCGCTATGAAAAACTGTTTTTT
.,.,TRBV27,TRBJ1-2,CASRDPGYGYTF,TGTGCCAGCAGGGATCCGGGCTATGGCTACACCTTC
TRBD1,few,TRBV13,TRBJ1-1,CASRTQGGFAYDEAFF,TGTGCCAGCAGGACGCAGGGGGGTTTCGCCTACGATGAAGCTTTCTTT
.,many,TRBV7-2,TRBJ2-2,CASSLSRRELFF,TGTGCCAGCAGCTTGTCCCGCCGGGAGCTGTTTTTT
.,few,TRBV2,TRBJ1-5,CASSDGTQPQHF,TGTGCCAGCAGTGACGGGACCCAGCCCCAGCATTTT
.,.,TRBV12-3/TRBV12-4,TRBJ1-5,CASSFSGGGNQPQHF,TGTGCCAGCAGTTTTTCGGGGGGGGGCAATCAGCCCCAGCATTTT
.,few,TRBV7-2,TRBJ1-2,CASSRIIFEGHGYTF,TGTGCCAGCAGCCGGATAATCTTCGAAGGGCATGGCTACACCTTC
.,.,TRBV9,TRBJ2-3,CASSVRSSTDTQYF,TGTGCCAGCAGCGTCAGATCCAGCACAGATACGCAGTATTTT
TRBD1,.,TRBV14,TRBJ1-2,CASSPNPGQGAGLGYTF,TGTGCCAGCAGTCCAAATCCGGGACAGGGGGCAGGGTTGGGCTACACCTTC
.,few,TRBV7-6,TRBJ2-2,CASSETPPMGGDANTGELFF,TGTGCCAGCAGCGAAACCCCACCGATGGGGGGAGACGCGAACACCGGGGAGCTGTTTTTT
.,many,TRBV7-2,TRBJ1-2,CASSLGDGTNYGYTF,TGTGCCAGCAGCTTAGGGGACGGAACTAACTATGGCTACACCTTC
.,.,TRBV10-3,TRBJ1-1,CAITGHRKNTEAFF,TGTGCCATCACGGGACATAGAAAGAACACTGAAGCTTTCTTT
.,few,TRBV24-1,TRBJ2-5,CATMNPAEETQYF,TGTGCCACCATGAACCCGGCGGAGGAGACCCAGTACTTC
TRBD1,.,TRBV20-1,TRBJ1-2,CSARDQGGRGDSYGYTF,TGCAGTGCTAGAGATCAGGGGGGCAGGGGCGATAGCTATGGCTACACCTTC
.,.,TRBV6-6,TRBJ1-2,CASSARGFNGYTF,TGTGCCAGCAGTGCGCGGGGGTTCAATGGCTACACCTTC
TRBD2,.,TRBV9,TRBJ2-7,CASSVGLGPKQYF,TGTGCCAGCAGCGTGGGACTAGGACCTAAGCAGTACTTC
.,many,TRBV7-2,TRBJ1-2,CASIGALGGNGYTF,TGTGCCAGCATTGGGGCACTGGGGGGTAATGGCTACACCTTC
TRBD2,many,TRBV7-9,TRBJ2-7,CASSKTGGDHYEQYF,TGTGCCAGCAGCAAAACGGGAGGGGATCACTACGAGCAGTACTTC
.,.,TRBV7-9,TRBJ2-2,CASSTVTENTGELFF,TGTGCCAGCAGCACCGTTACAGAGAACACCGGGGAGCTGTTTTTT
.,few,TRBV5-8,TRBJ1-4,CASSLAAGPEKLFF,TGTGCCAGCAGCTTGGCCGCTGGACCCGAAAAACTGTTTTTT